This note documents a single T cell receptor beta chain sequence. Its antigen is unknown. No per-base quality is available; no much larger clone lies one base away. Other DNA sequences from this sample encode an identical CDR3 as well. This sample stems from a study of blood T cell repertoires in COVID-19 (dated by TCRdb to the early 2020s). A note on the overall study: Samples from collaborators originated in the United States, Italy and Spain and spanned both the acute and convalescent phases of COVID-19. Samples came from the ongoing ImmuneRACE study (first 160 participants) plus 1,254 subjects from 6 global collaborators. Sample metadata almost always included a de-identified subject ID, COVID-19 status, age in years and sex. The material from the prospective study consisted of cDNA or gDNA derived from T cells, B-cell-depleted T cells, or PBMCs. Subjects who had been exposed to COVID-19, were actively infected with it, or had recovered from it provided the deeply sampled blood TCRbeta repertoires that made up the dataset. Where HLA class I and class II types were available, the types were taken from metadata supplied by the sample provider, not from assay-based typing. The repertoires were released in a freely available public database meant as a resource for research on the immune response to SARS-CoV-2. What the research found in general, with its limitations: The amount of clinical and demographic metadata varied by source and participant and was provided uncurated.

V loses 3 bases of germline sequence and J loses 1 base, and the interval between the two ends is 5 bases. CDR3 length: 12 amino acids, cysteine to phenylalanine. Left in the record is the CDR3 DNA by itself, 36 bases read in frame from the first base. Per the germline V gene, SQVTM is the CDR1 and ANQGSEA is the CDR2. The immunoSEQ Assay, a bias-controlled multiplex PCR, was used to amplify TCRbeta CDR3 regions from genomic DNA. The original pipeline was this. The number of nucleated cells in each sample was estimated by amplification of reference gene primers within the assay. Sequence reads were collapsed and filtered to measure the absolute abundance of every unique TCRbeta CDR3 rearrangement. For each sample, productive Simpson clonality was calculated as the square root of Simpson's diversity index over productive rearrangements. TCRdb holds this immuneACCESS table with in-frame rearrangements only. Some clones are missing; in checked studies, unresolved V genes explain under half, and the rest has no known cause. The V and J calls and clone size were taken over from that table, and D and trimming were inferred from the DNA. The sample table lists 120,000 or so clones, 60% to 85% of them with a count of one. The top ten clonotypes cover 2.3% of the sample.

Collaborating institutions collected whole blood in K2EDTA tubes following their own protocols. For TCRbeta analysis, collaborators shipped samples as frozen whole blood, isolated PBMCs, or DNA extracted from either of those sample types. The source is a man in his sixties or seventies with acute or convalescent COVID-19. The specimen was peripheral blood. The chain links TRBV29-1 with TRBJ2-3; the D region possibly corresponds to TRBD1 (5 bases align). The CDR3 reads as follows: CSVDRGTDTQYF. The DNA sequence is given as TGCAGCGTTGACAGGGGCACAGATACGCAGTATTTT.